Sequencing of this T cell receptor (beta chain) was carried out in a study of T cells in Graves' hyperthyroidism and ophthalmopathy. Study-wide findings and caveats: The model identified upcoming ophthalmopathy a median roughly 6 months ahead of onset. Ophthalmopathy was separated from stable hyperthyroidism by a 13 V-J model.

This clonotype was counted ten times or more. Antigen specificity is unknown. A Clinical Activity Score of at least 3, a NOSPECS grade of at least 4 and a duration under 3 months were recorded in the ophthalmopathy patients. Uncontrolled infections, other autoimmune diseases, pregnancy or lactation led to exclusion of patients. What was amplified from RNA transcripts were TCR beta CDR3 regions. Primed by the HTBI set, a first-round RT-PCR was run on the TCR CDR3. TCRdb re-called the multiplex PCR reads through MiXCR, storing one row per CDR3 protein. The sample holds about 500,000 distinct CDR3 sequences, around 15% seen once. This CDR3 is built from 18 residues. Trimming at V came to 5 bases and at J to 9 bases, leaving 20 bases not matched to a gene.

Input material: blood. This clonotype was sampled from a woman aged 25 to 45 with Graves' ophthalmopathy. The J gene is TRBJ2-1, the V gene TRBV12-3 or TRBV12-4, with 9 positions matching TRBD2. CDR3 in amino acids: CASSQRGGRAGGPCEQFF. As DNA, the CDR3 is TGTGCCAGCAGTCAGAGGGGGGGTAGAGCGGGAGGCCCTTGTGAGCAGTTCTTC.